The subject of this entry is one TCR beta chain. Some clones are missing from TCRdb's copy, which holds only in-frame ones; the method was immunoSEQ multiplex PCR. The repertoire table contains roughly 200,000 clones. The entry originates in a study of control samples from healthy donors and cancer patients. The CDR3 loop spans 14 amino acids. Germline V CDR1 and CDR2: MDHEN, SYDVKM. J gave up 6 bases and V 4 bases, and 4 bases lay outside the gene matches. Specimen: blood. This chain uses TRBV28 with TRBJ1-2; 11 nucleotides line up with TRBD1. The TCR comes from a woman between 25 and 40 years old in good health. The CDR3 DNA reads TGTGCCAGCAGTTCAGGACAGGGGGCTGATGGCTACACCTTC. This sequence encodes CASSSGQGADGYTF.